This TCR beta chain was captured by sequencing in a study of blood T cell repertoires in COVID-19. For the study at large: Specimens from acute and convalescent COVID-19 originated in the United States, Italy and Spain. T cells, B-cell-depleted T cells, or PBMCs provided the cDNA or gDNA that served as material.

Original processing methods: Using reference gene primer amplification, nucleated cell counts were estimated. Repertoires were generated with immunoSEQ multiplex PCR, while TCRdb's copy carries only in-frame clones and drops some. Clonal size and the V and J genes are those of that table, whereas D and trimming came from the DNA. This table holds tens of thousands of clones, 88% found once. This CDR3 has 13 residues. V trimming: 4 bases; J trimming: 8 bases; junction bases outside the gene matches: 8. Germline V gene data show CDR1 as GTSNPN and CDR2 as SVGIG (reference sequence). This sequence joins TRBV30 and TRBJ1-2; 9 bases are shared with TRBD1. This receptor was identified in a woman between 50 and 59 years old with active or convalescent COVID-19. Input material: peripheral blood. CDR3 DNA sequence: TGTGCCTGGATGCGGACAGGGGCGAGGGGCTACACCTTC. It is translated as CAWMRTGARGYTF.